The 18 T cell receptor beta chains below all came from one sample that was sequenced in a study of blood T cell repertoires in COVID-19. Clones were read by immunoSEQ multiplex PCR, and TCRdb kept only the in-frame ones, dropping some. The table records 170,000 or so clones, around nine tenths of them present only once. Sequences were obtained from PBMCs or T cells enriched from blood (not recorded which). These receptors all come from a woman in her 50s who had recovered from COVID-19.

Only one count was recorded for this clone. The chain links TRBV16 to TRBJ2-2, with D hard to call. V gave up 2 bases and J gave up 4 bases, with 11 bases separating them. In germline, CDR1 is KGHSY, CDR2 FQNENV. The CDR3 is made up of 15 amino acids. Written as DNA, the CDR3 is TGTGCCAGCAGCCAAGATCGCTTTAGCACCGGGGAGCTGTTTTTT. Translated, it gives CASSQDRFSTGELFF.

The CDR3: CASSLEQLAMDTQYF. CDR3 in DNA: TGTGCCAGCAGCTTGGAACAGCTCGCGATGGATACGCAGTATTTT. The rearrangement links TRBV5-4 to TRBJ2-3, with no clear D. Germline CDR1 and CDR2: SGHNT and YYREEE (reference sequence). CDR3 length equals 15 residues. V lost 0 bases, J lost 6 bases, and 14 bases lay in between.

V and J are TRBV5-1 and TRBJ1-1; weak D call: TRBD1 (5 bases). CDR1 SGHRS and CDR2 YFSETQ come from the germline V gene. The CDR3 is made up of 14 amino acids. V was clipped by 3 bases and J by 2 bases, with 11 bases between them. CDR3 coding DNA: TGCGCCAGCAGCTCCAGGGCCCCAAACACTGAAGCTTTCTTT. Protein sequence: CASSSRAPNTEAFF.

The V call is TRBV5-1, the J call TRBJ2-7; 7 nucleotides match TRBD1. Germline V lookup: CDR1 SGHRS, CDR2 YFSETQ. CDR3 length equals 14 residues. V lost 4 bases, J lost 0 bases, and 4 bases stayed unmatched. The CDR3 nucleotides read TGCGCCAGCAGCACGGGACAGCTCTCCTACGAGCAGTACTTC. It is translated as CASSTGQLSYEQYF.

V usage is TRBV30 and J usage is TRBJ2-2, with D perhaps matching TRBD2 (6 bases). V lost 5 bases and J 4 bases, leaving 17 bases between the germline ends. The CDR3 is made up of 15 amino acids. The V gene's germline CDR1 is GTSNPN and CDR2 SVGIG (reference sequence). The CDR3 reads CAWASSARGTGELFF. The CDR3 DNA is TGTGCCTGGGCCTCTAGCGCCCGAGGCACCGGGGAGCTGTTTTTT.

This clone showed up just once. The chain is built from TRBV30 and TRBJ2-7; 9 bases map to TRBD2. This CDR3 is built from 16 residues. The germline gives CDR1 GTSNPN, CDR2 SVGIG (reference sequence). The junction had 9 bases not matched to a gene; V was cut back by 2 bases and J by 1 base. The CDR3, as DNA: TGTGCCTGGAGTAAACCGCGGGGGGGAGTGTCCTACGAGCAGTACTTC. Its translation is CAWSKPRGGVSYEQYF.

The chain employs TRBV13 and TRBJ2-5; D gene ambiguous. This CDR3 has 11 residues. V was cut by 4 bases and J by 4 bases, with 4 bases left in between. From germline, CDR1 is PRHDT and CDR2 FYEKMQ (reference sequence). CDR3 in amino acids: CASSSLETQYF. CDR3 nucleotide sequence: TGTGCCAGCAGCTCCCTAGAGACCCAGTACTTC.

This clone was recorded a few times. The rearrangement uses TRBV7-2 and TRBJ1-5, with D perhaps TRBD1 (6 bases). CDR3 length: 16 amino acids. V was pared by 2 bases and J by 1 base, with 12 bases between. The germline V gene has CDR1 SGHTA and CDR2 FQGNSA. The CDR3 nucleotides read TGTGCCAGCAGCTTAAGCAGGGGTGGAAGCAATCAGCCCCAGCATTTT. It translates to CASSLSRGGSNQPQHF.

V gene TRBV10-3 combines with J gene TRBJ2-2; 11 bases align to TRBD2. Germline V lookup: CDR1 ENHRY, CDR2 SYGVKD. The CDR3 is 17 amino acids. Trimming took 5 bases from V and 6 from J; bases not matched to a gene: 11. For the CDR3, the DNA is TGTGCCATCAGTTCCCCGGGTAGCGGGGGGGCCGCCGGGGAGCTGTTTTTT. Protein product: CAISSPGSGGAAGELFF.

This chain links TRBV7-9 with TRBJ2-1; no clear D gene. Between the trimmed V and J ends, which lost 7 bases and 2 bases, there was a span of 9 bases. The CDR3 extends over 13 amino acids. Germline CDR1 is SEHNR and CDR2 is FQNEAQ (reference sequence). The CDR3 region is CASIGQTYNEQFF. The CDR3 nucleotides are TGTGCCAGCATTGGGCAAACCTACAATGAGCAGTTCTTC.

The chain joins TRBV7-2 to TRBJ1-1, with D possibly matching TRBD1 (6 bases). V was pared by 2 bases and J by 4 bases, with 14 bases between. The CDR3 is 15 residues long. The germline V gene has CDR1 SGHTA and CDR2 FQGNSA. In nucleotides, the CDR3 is TGTGCCAGCAGCTTATTCCAGGGGTCGGGCACTGAAGCTTTCTTT. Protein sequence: CASSLFQGSGTEAFF.

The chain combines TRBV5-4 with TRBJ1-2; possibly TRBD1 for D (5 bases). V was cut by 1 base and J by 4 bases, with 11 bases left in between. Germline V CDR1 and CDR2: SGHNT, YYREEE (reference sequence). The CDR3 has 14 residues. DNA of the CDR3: TGTGCCAGCAGCTTGATGGGGCTAGGCTATGGCTACACCTTC. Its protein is CASSLMGLGYGYTF.

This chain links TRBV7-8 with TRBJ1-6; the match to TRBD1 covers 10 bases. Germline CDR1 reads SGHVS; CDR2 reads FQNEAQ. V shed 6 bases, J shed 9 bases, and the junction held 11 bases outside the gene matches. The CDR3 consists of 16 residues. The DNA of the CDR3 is TGTGCCAGCAGTCCATCGGGACAGGGGATCGGTTCACCCCTCCACTTT. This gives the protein CASSPSGQGIGSPLHF. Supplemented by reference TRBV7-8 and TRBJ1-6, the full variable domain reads GAGVSQSPRYKVAKRGQDVALRCDPISGHVSLFWYQQALGQGPEFLTYFQNEAQLDKSGLPSDRFFAERPEGSVSTLKIQRTQQEDSAVYLCASSPSGQGIGSPLHFGNGTRLTVT.

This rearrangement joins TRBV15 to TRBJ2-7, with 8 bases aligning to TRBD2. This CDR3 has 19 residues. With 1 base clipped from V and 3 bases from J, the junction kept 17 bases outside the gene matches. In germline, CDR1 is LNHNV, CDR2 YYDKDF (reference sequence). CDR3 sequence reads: CATSRAGGGPRIWDYEQYF. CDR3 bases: TGTGCCACCAGCAGAGCCGGGGGGGGCCCTCGGATATGGGACTACGAGCAGTACTTC.

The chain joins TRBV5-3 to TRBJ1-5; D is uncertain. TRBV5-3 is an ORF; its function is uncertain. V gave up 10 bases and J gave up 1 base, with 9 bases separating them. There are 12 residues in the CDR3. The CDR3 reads CALGGSNQPQHF. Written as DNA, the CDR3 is TGTGCCCTTGGCGGGAGCAATCAGCCCCAGCATTTT.

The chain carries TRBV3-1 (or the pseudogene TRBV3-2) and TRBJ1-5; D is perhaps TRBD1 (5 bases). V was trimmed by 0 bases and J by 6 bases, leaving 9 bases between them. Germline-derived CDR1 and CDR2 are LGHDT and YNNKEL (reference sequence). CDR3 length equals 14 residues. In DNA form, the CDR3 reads TGTGCCAGCAGCCAAGAAGGGGCTGGTCAGCCCCAGCATTTT. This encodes CASSQEGAGQPQHF.

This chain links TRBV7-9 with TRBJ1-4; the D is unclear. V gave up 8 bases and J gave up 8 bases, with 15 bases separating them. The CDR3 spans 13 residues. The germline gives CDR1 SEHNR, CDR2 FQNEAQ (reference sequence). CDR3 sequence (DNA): TGTGCCAGCCGGCTCCCCTCGACAGAAAAACTGTTTTTT. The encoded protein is CASRLPSTEKLFF. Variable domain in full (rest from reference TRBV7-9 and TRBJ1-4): DTGVSQNPRHKITKRGQNVTFRCDPISEHNRLYWYRQTLGQGPEFLTYFQNEAQLEKSRLLSDRFSAERPKGSFSTLEIQRTEQGDSAMYLCASRLPSTEKLFFGSGTQLSVL.

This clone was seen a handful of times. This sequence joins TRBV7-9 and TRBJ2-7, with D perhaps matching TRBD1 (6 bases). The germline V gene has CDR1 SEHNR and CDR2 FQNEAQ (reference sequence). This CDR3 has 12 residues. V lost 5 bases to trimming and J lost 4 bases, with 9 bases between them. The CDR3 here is CASSTDRYEQYF. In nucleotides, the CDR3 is TGTGCCAGCAGCACCGACAGGTACGAGCAGTACTTC. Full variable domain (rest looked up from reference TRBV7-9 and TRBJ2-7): DTGVSQNPRHKITKRGQNVTFRCDPISEHNRLYWYRQTLGQGPEFLTYFQNEAQLEKSRLLSDRFSAERPKGSFSTLEIQRTEQGDSAMYLCASSTDRYEQYFGPGTRLTVT.